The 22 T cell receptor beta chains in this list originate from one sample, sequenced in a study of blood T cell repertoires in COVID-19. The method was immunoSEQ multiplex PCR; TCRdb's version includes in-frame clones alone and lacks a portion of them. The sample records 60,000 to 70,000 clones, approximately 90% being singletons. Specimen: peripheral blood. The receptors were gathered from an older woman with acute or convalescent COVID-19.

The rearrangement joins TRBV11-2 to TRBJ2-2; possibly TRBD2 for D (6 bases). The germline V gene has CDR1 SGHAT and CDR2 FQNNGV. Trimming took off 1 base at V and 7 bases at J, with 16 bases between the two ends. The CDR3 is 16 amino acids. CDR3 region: CASSLGLRREGGELFF. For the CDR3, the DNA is TGTGCCAGCAGCTTAGGTCTTCGGAGGGAAGGCGGGGAGCTGTTTTTT.

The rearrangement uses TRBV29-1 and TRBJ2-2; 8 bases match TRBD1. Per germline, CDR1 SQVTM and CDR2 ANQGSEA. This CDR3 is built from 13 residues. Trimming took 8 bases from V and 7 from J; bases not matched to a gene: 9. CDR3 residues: CSTLTGGSGELFF. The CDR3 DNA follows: TGCAGCACCCTTACAGGGGGAAGCGGGGAGCTGTTTTTT.

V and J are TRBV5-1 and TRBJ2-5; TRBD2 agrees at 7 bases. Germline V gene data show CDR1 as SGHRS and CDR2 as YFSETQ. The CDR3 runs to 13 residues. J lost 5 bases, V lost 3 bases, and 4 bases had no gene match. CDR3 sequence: CASSWGGEETQYF. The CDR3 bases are TGCGCCAGCAGCTGGGGAGGGGAGGAGACCCAGTACTTC.

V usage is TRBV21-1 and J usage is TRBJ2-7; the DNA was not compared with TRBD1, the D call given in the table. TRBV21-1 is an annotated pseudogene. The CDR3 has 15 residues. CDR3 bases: TGTGCCAGCAGCTCACCGGGACAGGGCTTCTACGAGCAGTACGTC. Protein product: CASSSPGQGFYEQYV.

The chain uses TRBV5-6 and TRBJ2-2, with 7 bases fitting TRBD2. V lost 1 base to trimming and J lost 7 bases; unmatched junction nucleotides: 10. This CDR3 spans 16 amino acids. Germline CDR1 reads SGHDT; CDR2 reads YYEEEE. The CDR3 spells CASSLFSGLEIGELFF. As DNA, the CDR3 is TGTGCCAGCAGCTTGTTTAGTGGACTAGAGATCGGGGAGCTGTTTTTT.

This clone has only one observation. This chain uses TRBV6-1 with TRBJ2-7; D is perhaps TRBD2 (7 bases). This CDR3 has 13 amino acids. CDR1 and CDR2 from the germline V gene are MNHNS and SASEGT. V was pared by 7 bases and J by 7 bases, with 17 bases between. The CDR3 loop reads CASTPGGKAEQYV. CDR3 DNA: TGTGCCAGCACACCGGGGGGCAAGGCGGAGCAGTACGTC.

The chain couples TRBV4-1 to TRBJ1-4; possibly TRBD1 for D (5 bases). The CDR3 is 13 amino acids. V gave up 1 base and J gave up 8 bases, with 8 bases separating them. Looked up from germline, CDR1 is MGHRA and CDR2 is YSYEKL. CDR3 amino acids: CASSQVGGEKLFF. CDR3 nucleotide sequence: TGCGCCAGCAGCCAAGTCGGGGGGGAAAAACTGTTTTTT.

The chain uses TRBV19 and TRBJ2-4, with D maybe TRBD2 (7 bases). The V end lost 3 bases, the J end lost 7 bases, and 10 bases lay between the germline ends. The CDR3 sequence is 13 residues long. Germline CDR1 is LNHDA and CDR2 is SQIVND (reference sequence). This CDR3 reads CASSIRGANIQYF. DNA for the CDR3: TGTGCCAGTAGTATCCGGGGGGCGAACATTCAGTACTTC.

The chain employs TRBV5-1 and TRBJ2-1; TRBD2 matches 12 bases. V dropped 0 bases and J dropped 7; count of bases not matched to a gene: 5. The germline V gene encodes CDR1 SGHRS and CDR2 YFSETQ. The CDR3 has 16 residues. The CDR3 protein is CASSLGGLAGLNEQFF. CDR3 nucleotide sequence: TGCGCCAGCAGCTTGGGAGGACTAGCGGGATTGAATGAGCAGTTCTTC.

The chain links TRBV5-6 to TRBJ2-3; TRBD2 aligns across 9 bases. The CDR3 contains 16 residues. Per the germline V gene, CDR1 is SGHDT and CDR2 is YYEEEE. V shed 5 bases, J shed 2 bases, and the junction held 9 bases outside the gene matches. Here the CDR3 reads CASRMAAGGATDTQYF. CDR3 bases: TGTGCCAGCAGAATGGCTGCGGGGGGGGCCACAGATACGCAGTATTTT.

The CDR3 is CASSPDRRNTGYTF. In DNA, the CDR3 is TGTGCCAGCAGCCCCGACAGACGTAACACTGGCTACACCTTC. This rearrangement joins TRBV7-2 to TRBJ1-2, with a tentative D call TRBD1 (5 bases). The CDR3 has 14 amino acids. Between the trimmed V and J ends, which lost 5 bases and 7 bases, there was a span of 17 bases. Germline V gives CDR1 SGHTA, CDR2 FQGNSA.

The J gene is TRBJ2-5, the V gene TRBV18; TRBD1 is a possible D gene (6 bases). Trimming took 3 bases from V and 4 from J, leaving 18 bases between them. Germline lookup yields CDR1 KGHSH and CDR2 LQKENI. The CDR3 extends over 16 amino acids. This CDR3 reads CASSPLFRGGGETQYF. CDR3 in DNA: TGTGCCAGCTCACCCCTGTTCAGGGGCGGAGGAGAGACCCAGTACTTC.

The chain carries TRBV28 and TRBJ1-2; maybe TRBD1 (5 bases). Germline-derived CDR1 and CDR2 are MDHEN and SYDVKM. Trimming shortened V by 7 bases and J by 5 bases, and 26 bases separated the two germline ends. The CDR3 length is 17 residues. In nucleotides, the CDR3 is TGTGCCAGCACCGATGGGGGGGGACGGGGGACGATGTATGGCTACACCTTC. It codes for CASTDGGGRGTMYGYTF.

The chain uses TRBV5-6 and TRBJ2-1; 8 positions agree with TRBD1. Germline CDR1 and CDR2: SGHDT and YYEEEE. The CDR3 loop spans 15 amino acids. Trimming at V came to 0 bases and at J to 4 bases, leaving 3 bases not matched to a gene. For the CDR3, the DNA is TGTGCCAGCAGCTTGGTGGGACAGGCGTACAATGAGCAGTTCTTC. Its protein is CASSLVGQAYNEQFF.

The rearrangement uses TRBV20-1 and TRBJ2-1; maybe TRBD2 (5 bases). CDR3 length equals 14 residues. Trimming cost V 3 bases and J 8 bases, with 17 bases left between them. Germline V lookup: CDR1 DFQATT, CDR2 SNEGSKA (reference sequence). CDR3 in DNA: TGCAGTGCTAGTAGTCACTTGGCGCGGGATGAGCAGTTCTTC. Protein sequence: CSASSHLARDEQFF.

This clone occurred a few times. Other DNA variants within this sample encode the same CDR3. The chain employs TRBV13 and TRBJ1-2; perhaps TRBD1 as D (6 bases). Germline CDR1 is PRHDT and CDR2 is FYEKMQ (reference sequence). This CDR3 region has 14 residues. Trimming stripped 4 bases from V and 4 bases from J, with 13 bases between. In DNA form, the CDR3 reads TGTGCCAGCAGCTCTGATGGGGGCGGCTATGGCTACACCTTC. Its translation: CASSSDGGGYGYTF.

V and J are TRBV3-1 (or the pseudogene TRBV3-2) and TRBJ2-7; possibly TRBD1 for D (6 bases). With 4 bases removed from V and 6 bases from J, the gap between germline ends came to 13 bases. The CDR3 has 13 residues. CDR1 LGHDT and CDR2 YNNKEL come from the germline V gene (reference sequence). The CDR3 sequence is CASSPSTGFEQYV. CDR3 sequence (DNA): TGTGCCAGCAGCCCTTCAACAGGGTTCGAGCAGTACGTC.

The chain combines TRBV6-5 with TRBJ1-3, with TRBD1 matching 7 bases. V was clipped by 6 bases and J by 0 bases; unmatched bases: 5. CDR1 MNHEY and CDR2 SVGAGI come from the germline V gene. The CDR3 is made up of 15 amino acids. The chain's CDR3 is CASREGTASGNTIYF. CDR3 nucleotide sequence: TGTGCCAGCAGGGAGGGGACAGCCTCTGGAAACACCATATATTTT.

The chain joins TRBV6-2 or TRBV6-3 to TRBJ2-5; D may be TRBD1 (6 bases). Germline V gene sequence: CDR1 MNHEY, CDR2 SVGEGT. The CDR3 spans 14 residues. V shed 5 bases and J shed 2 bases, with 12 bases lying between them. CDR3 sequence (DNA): TGTGCCAGCAGTGATGGACAGAAACAAGAGACCCAGTACTTC. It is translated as CASSDGQKQETQYF.

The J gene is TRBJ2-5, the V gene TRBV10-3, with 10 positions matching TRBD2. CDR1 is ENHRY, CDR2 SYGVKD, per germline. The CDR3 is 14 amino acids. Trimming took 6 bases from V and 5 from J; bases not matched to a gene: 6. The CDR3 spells CAIRGTSEGETQYF. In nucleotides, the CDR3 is TGTGCCATCAGGGGGACTAGCGAAGGGGAGACCCAGTACTTC.

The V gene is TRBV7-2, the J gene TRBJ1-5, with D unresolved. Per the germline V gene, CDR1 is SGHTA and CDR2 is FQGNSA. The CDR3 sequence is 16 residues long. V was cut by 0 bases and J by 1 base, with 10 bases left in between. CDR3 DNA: TGTGCCAGCAGCTTAGCCCCCTGGGAGAGCAATCAGCCCCAGCATTTT. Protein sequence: CASSLAPWESNQPQHF.

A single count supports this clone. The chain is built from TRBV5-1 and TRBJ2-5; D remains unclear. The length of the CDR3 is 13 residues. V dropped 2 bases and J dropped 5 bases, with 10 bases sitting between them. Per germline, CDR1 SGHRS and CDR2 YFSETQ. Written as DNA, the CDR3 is TGCGCCAGCAGCTTAAGCTTTCCGGAGACCCAGTACTTC. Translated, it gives CASSLSFPETQYF.